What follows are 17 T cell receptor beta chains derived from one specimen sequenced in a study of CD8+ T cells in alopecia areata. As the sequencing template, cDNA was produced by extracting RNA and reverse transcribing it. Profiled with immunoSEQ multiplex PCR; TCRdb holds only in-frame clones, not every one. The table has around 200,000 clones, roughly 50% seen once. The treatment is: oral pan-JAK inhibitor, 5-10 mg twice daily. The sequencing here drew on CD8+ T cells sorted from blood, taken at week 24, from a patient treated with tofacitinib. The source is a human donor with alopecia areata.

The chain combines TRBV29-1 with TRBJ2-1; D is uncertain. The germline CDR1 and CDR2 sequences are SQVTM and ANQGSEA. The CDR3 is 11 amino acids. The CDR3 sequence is CSLRWNNEQFF. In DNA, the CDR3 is TGCAGTCTCCGCTGGAACAATGAGCAGTTCTTC.

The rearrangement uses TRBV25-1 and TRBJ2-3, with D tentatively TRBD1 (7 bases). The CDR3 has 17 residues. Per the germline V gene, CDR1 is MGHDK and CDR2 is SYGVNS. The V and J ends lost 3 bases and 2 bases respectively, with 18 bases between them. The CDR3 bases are TGTGCCAGCAGTGATGGAGTGCCAGGGGGACTCACAGATACGCAGTATTTT. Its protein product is CASSDGVPGGLTDTQYF.

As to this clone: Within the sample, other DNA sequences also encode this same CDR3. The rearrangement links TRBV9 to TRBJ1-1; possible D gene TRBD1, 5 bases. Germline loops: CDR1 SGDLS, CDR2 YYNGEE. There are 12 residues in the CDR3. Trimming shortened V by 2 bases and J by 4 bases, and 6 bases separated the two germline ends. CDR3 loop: CASSVGGTEAFF. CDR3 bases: TGTGCCAGCAGCGTCGGGGGCACTGAAGCTTTCTTT.

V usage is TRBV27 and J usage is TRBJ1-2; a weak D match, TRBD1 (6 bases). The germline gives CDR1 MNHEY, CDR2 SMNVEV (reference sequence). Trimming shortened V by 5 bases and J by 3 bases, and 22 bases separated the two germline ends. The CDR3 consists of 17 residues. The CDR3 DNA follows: TGTGCCAGCAGTGGAGGGGGGAGGTTGGAGGGGTACTATGGCTACACCTTC. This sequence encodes CASSGGGRLEGYYGYTF.

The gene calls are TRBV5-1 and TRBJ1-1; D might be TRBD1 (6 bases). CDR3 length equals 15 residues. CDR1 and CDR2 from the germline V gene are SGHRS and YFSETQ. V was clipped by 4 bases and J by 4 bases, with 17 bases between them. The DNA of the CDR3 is TGCGCCAGCAGCGCACCTGATGCAGGGGTCACTGAAGCTTTCTTT. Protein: CASSAPDAGVTEAFF.

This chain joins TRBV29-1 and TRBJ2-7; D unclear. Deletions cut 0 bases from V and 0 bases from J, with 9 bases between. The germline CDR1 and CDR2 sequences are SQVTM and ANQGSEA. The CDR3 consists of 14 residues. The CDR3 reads CSVEDRNNSYEQYF. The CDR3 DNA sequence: TGCAGCGTTGAAGACAGAAACAACTCCTACGAGCAGTACTTC.

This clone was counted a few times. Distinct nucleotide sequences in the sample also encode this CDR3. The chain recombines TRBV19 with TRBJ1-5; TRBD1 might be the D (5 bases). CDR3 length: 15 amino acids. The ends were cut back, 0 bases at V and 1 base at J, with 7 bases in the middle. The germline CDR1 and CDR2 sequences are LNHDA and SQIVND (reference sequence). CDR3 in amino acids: CASSIDWGSNQPQHF. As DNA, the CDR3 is TGTGCCAGTAGTATAGATTGGGGGAGCAATCAGCCCCAGCATTTT.

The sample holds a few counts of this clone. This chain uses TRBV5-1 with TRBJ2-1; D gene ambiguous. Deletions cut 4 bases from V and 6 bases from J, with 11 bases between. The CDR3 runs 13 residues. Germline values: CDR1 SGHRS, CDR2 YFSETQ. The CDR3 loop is CASSPNMGNEQFF. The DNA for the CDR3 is TGCGCCAGCAGCCCAAACATGGGCAATGAGCAGTTCTTC.

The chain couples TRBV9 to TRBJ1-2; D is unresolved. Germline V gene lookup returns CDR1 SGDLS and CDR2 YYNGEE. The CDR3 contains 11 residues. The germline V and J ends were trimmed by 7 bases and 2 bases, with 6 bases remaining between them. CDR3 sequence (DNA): TGTGCCAGCTATACGAACTATGGCTACACCTTC. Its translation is CASYTNYGYTF.

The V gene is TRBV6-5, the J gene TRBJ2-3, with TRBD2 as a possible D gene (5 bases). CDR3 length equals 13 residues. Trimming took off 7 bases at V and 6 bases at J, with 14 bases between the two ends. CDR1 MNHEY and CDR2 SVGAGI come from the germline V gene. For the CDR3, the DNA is TGTGCCAGCACCGTGAGGGAAACGGATACGCAGTATTTT. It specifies CASTVRETDTQYF.

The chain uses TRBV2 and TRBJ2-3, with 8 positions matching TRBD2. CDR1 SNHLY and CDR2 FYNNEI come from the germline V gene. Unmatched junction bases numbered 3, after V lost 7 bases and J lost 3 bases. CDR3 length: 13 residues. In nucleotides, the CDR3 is TGTGCCAGCATGTCTAGCGGGACAGATACGCAGTATTTT. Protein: CASMSSGTDTQYF.

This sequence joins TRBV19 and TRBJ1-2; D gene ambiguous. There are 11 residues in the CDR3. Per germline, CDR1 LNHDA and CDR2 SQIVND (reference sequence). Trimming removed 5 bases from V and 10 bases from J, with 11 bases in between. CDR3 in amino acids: CASSQTWDYTF. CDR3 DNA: TGTGCCAGTAGTCAGACCTGGGACTACACCTTC. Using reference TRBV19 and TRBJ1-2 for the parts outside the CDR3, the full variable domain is DGGITQSPKYLFRKEGQNVTLSCEQNLNHDAMYWYRQDPGQGLRLIYYSQIVNDFQKGDIAEGYSVSREKKESFPLTVTSAQKNPTAFYLCASSQTWDYTFGSGTRLTVV.

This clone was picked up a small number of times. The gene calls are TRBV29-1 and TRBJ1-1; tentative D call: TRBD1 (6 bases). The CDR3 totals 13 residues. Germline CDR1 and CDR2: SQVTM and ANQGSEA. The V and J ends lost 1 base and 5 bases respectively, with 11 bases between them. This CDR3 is CSVEVPGETEAFF. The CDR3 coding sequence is TGCAGCGTTGAAGTACCAGGGGAAACTGAAGCTTTCTTT.

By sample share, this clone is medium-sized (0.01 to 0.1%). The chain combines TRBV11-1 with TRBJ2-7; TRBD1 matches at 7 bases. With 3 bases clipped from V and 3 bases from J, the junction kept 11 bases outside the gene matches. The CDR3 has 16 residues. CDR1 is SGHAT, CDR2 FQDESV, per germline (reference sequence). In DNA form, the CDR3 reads TGTGCCAGCAGCTTCACTCCTGAGGGACAGTACTACGAGCAGTACTTC. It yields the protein CASSFTPEGQYYEQYF.

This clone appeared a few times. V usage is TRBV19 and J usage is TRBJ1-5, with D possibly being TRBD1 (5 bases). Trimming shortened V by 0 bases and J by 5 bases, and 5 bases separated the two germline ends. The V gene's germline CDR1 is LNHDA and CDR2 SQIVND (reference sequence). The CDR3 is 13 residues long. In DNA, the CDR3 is TGTGCCAGTAGTATAGAACAGGATCAGCCCCAGCATTTT. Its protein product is CASSIEQDQPQHF.

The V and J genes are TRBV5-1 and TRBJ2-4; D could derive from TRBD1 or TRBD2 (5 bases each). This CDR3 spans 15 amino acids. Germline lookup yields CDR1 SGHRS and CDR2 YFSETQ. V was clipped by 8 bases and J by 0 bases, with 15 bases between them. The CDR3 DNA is TGCGCCAGTCAACCTCCGGGGCCAGCCAAAAACATTCAGTACTTC. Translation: CASQPPGPAKNIQYF.

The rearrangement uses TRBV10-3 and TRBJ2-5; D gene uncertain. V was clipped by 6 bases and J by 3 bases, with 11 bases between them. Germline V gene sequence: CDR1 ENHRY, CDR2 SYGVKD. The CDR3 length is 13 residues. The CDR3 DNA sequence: TGTGCCATCAGCCTACAAGCAAAAGAGACCCAGTACTTC. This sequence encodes CAISLQAKETQYF.